A selection of T cell receptor beta chains follows, all from one sample in a study of immune heterogeneity within non-small cell lung tumors. MiXCR, applied by TCRdb to the multiplex PCR reads, yields one record per CDR3 protein. Among tens of thousands of distinct CDR3 sequences listed, more than 25% were seen once. Material for sequencing was lung tumor tissue. Source of these receptors: a man aged 35-49 years with non-small cell lung cancer. Both conserved end residues are part of each CDR3. Each record gives: CDR3 DNA, CDR3 protein, J gene, D gene, V gene, clone size. The D gene is left open where the match is weak. Expanded clones get a size class; other rows say once, few or many, or leave the size out.

CDR3 DNA: TGCGCCGGCAGCTTGGCCCCCTTAAGACTCGTATCCGAGCAGTACTTC; CDR3 protein: CAGSLAPLRLVSEQYF; J gene: TRBJ2-7; D gene: NA; V gene: TRBV5-1; clone size: NA
CDR3 DNA: TGTGCCAGCAGCTTGGAATATTGGGGGGCAAGGGAAAAACTGTTTTTT; CDR3 protein: CASSLEYWGAREKLFF; J gene: TRBJ1-4; D gene: NA; V gene: TRBV5-5; clone size: NA
CDR3 DNA: TGTGCCAGCAGGAGAAACCCAACTAATGAAAAACTGTTTTTT; CDR3 protein: CASRRNPTNEKLFF; J gene: TRBJ1-4; D gene: NA; V gene: TRBV2; clone size: many
CDR3 DNA: TGTGCCAGCAGGAGCGGAGGGGTCACAGATACGCAGTATTTT; CDR3 protein: CASRSGGVTDTQYF; J gene: TRBJ2-3; D gene: NA; V gene: TRBV6-1; clone size: few
CDR3 DNA: TGTGCCAGCAGTCCCCCGGGCATCGAAGGAAACACCATATATTTT; CDR3 protein: CASSPPGIEGNTIYF; J gene: TRBJ1-3; D gene: NA; V gene: TRBV6-1; clone size: many
CDR3 DNA: TGCCGATCACGTAGGGGGAACACTGAAGCTTTCTTT; CDR3 protein: CRSRRGNTEAFF; J gene: TRBJ1-1; D gene: NA; V gene: TRBV20-1; clone size: NA
CDR3 DNA: TGTGCCAGTAGTATTACTTACGGACCGACCGAGACTTTCTTT; CDR3 protein: CASSITYGPTETFF; J gene: TRBJ1-1; D gene: NA; V gene: TRBV19; clone size: NA
CDR3 DNA: TGTGCCAGCAGCTTATCCGGGACAGGGAACTATAATTCACCCCTCCACTTT; CDR3 protein: CASSLSGTGNYNSPLHF; J gene: TRBJ1-6; D gene: TRBD1; V gene: TRBV7-8; clone size: many
CDR3 DNA: TGTGCCAGCAGTTCTACGGGACTAGCGGGGTACACCGGGGAGCTGTTTTTT; CDR3 protein: CASSSTGLAGYTGELFF; J gene: TRBJ2-2; D gene: TRBD2; V gene: TRBV6-1; clone size: many
CDR3 DNA: TGTGCCAGCAGCTTACCTACGGAGACCCAGTACTTC; CDR3 protein: CASSLPTETQYF; J gene: TRBJ2-5; D gene: NA; V gene: TRBV7-2; clone size: few
CDR3 DNA: TGCAGTGCCCAGCTTCCGGGACAACCTGGGGGAGAGACCCAGTACTTC; CDR3 protein: CSAQLPGQPGGETQYF; J gene: TRBJ2-5; D gene: NA; V gene: TRBV20-1; clone size: many
CDR3 DNA: TGCAGTGCTGCCGGGACTAGCGCGCAATACAATGAGCAGTTCTTC; CDR3 protein: CSAAGTSAQYNEQFF; J gene: TRBJ2-1; D gene: TRBD2; V gene: TRBV20-1; clone size: NA
CDR3 DNA: TGTGCTAGTGGCCAGCCCGGTCGGGGGGCAGAGACCCAGTACTTC; CDR3 protein: CASGQPGRGAETQYF; J gene: TRBJ2-5; D gene: NA; V gene: TRBV12-5; clone size: many
CDR3 DNA: TGCAGCGTTGAAATTACAGGATACGAGCAGTACTTC; CDR3 protein: CSVEITGYEQYF; J gene: TRBJ2-7; D gene: NA; V gene: TRBV29-1; clone size: many
CDR3 DNA: TGTGCCAGCAGTTACTCGCCGGGACTAGCGGGAGGTAACGGGGAGCTGTTTTTT; CDR3 protein: CASSYSPGLAGGNGELFF; J gene: TRBJ2-2; D gene: TRBD2; V gene: TRBV6-6; clone size: NA
CDR3 DNA: TGTGCCAGCAGCTTGGGGAACACCGGGGAGCTGTTTTTT; CDR3 protein: CASSLGNTGELFF; J gene: TRBJ2-2; D gene: NA; V gene: TRBV5-6; clone size: NA
CDR3 DNA: TGTGCCAGAAGTTTCCAGGGGCGGAACACTGAAGCTTTCTTT; CDR3 protein: CARSFQGRNTEAFF; J gene: TRBJ1-1; D gene: NA; V gene: TRBV12-3/TRBV12-4; clone size: NA
CDR3 DNA: TGTGCCAGCAGCACTAATGGGCGACAGGGAGCCAAAAACATTCAGTACTTC; CDR3 protein: CASSTNGRQGAKNIQYF; J gene: TRBJ2-4; D gene: TRBD1; V gene: TRBV11-3; clone size: few
CDR3 DNA: TGTGCCAGCAGTGAAGGGTCCCCAAATCAGCCCCAGCATTTT; CDR3 protein: CASSEGSPNQPQHF; J gene: TRBJ1-5; D gene: NA; V gene: TRBV2; clone size: medium-sized
CDR3 DNA: TGTGCCAGCAGCTTCTTACCGCAAACTAGCGGGAGTTCTGCCGGGGAGCTGTTTTTT; CDR3 protein: CASSFLPQTSGSSAGELFF; J gene: TRBJ2-2; D gene: TRBD2; V gene: TRBV5-5; clone size: few
CDR3 DNA: TGTGCCAGCAGCGTAAGCCTTAACGGAGACACCATATATTTT; CDR3 protein: CASSVSLNGDTIYF; J gene: TRBJ1-3; D gene: NA; V gene: TRBV9; clone size: medium-sized
CDR3 DNA: TGTGCCAGCAGCCCCCGAGTTAGGAATACCTACGAGCGGCAGTACTTC; CDR3 protein: CASSPRVRNTYERQYF; J gene: TRBJ2-7; D gene: NA; V gene: TRBV14; clone size: many
CDR3 DNA: TGTGCCAGCAGCTTGTTAGCGGGAGGGCCGAAGCAGTACTTC; CDR3 protein: CASSLLAGGPKQYF; J gene: TRBJ2-7; D gene: TRBD2; V gene: TRBV5-6; clone size: few
CDR3 DNA: TGCGTCAGCAGCCCTCGAAATTTGGTGAGGGGCTTCGACTCTGGAAACACCATATATTTT; CDR3 protein: CVSSPRNLVRGFDSGNTIYF; J gene: TRBJ1-3; D gene: NA; V gene: TRBV4-1; clone size: NA
CDR3 DNA: TGTGCCAGCACCGGGACGGGGTATGGCTACACCTTC; CDR3 protein: CASTGTGYGYTF; J gene: TRBJ1-2; D gene: NA; V gene: TRBV7-9; clone size: many
CDR3 DNA: TGTGCCAGCAGTCCGAAGGCGGGAGGGCCAGAAGAGCAGTACTTC; CDR3 protein: CASSPKAGGPEEQYF; J gene: TRBJ2-7; D gene: TRBD2; V gene: TRBV11-3; clone size: medium-sized
CDR3 DNA: TGTGCCAGTATGGGACAGGAAGCTCTCCGCTATGGCTACACCTTC; CDR3 protein: CASMGQEALRYGYTF; J gene: TRBJ1-2; D gene: TRBD1; V gene: TRBV19; clone size: few
CDR3 DNA: TGTGCCAGCAGCCAAGAGCCCAACTTCTACGAGCAGTACTTC; CDR3 protein: CASSQEPNFYEQYF; J gene: TRBJ2-7; D gene: NA; V gene: TRBV3-1; clone size: NA
CDR3 DNA: TGTGCCTGGAGTGGGGAATCCTATAATTCACCCCTCCACTTT; CDR3 protein: CAWSGESYNSPLHF; J gene: TRBJ1-6; D gene: NA; V gene: TRBV30; clone size: NA
CDR3 DNA: TGTGCCAGCAGTCTAGGGCAGGGTGCCTACAATGAGCAGTTCTTC; CDR3 protein: CASSLGQGAYNEQFF; J gene: TRBJ2-1; D gene: NA; V gene: TRBV12-3/TRBV12-4; clone size: many
CDR3 DNA: TGTGCCAGCAGTTTAGTGCTCAGGCCGCAAAGCAATGAGCCCCAGCATTTT; CDR3 protein: CASSLVLRPQSNEPQHF; J gene: TRBJ1-5; D gene: NA; V gene: TRBV12-3/TRBV12-4; clone size: NA